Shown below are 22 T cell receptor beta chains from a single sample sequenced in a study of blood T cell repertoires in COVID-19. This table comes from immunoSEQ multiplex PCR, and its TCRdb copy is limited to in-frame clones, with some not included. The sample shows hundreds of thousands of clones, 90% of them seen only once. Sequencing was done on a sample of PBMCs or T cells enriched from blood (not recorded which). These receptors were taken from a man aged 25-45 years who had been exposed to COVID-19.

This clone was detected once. CDR3 nucleotide sequence: TGTGCCAGCAGTTACCAAGGACAGGGTAAAGCTTTCTTT. Translation gives CASSYQGQGKAFF. This chain uses TRBV6-5 with TRBJ1-1; 8 bases match TRBD1. V was pared by 2 bases and J by 9 bases, with 5 bases of the junction left unmatched. Per the germline V gene, CDR1 is MNHEY and CDR2 is SVGAGI. The CDR3 is made up of 13 amino acids.

As DNA, the CDR3 is TGCGCCAGCAGCGCAAACAGGGGTACTAGGGAGACCCAGTACTTC. This codes for CASSANRGTRETQYF. This chain joins TRBV4-1 and TRBJ2-5, with 7 bases matching TRBD1. The CDR3 extends over 15 amino acids. With 5 bases clipped from V and 5 bases from J, the junction kept 11 bases outside the gene matches. Per the germline V gene, CDR1 is MGHRA and CDR2 is YSYEKL.

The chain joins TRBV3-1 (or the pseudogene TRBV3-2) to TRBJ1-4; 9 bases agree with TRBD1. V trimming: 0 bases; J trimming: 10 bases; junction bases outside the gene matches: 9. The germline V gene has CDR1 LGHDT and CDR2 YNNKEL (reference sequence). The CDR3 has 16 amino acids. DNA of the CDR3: TGTGCCAGCAGCCAAGATCGGGGGACAGGGACAGGAAAACTGTTTTTT. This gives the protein CASSQDRGTGTGKLFF.

Written as DNA, the CDR3 is TGCGCCAGCTCTGCTAGTGGGACTACAAACACCGGGGAGCTGTTTTTT. Its protein is CASSASGTTNTGELFF. The V gene is TRBV5-1, the J gene TRBJ2-2, with 7 bases lining up with TRBD2. CDR1 is SGHRS, CDR2 YFSETQ, per germline. The CDR3 loop spans 16 amino acids. Trimming at V came to 7 bases and at J to 2 bases, leaving 11 bases not matched to a gene.

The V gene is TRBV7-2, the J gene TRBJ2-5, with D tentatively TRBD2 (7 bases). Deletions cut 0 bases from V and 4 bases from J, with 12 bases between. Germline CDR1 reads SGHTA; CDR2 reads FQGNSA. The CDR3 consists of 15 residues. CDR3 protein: CASSLAGGLGETQYF. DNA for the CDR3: TGTGCCAGCAGCTTAGCGGGGGGGCTTGGAGAGACCCAGTACTTC.

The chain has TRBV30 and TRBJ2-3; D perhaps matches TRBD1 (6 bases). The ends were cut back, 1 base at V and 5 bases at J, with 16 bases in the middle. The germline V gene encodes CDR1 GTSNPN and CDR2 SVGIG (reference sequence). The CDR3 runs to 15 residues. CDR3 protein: CAWSEGLGAGDTQYF. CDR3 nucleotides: TGTGCCTGGAGTGAGGGGTTGGGGGCTGGAGATACGCAGTATTTT.

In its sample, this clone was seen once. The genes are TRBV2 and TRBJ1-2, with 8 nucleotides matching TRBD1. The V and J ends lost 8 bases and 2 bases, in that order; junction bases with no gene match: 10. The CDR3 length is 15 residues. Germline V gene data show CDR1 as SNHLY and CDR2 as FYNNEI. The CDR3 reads CASRTGLEENYGYTF. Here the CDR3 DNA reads TGTGCCAGCCGGACAGGGTTAGAGGAGAACTATGGCTACACCTTC.

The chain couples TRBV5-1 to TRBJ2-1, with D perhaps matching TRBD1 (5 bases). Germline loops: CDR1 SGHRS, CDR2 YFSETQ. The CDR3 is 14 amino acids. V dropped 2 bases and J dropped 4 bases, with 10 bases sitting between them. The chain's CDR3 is CASSFDSPYNEQFF. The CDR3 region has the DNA TGCGCCAGCAGCTTTGACAGCCCATACAATGAGCAGTTCTTC.

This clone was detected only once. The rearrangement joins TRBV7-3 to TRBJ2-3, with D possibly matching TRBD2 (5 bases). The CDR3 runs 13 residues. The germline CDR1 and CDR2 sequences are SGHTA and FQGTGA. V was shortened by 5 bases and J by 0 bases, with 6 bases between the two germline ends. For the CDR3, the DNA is TGTGCCAGCAGCCGGACTAGCACAGATACGCAGTATTTT. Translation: CASSRTSTDTQYF. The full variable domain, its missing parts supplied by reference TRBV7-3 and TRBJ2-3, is GAGVSQTPSNKVTEKGKYVELRCDPISGHTALYWYRQSLGQGPEFLIYFQGTGAADDSGLPNDRFFAVRPEGSVSTLKIQRTERGDSAVYLCASSRTSTDTQYFGPGTRLTVL.

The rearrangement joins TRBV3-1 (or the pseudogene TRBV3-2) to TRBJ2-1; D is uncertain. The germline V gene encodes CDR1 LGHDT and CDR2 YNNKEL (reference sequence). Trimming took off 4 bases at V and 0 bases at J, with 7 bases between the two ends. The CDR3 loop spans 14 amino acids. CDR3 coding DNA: TGTGCCAGCAGCCGACAAAGCTCCTACAATGAGCAGTTCTTC. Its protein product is CASSRQSSYNEQFF.

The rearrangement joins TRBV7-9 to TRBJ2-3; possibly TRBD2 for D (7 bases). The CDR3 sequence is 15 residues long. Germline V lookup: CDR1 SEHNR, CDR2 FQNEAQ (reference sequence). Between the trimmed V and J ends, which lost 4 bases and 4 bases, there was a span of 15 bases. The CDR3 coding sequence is TGTGCCAGCAGCTGGGAGGGGGGGCTATCAGATACGCAGTATTTT. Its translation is CASSWEGGLSDTQYF.

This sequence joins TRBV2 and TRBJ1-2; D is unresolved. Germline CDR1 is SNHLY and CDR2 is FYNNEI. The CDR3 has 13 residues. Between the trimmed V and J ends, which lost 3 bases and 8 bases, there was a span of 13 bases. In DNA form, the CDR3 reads TGTGCCAGCAGTGAGTACCTTTCAGGAGGCTACACCTTC. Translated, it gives CASSEYLSGGYTF.

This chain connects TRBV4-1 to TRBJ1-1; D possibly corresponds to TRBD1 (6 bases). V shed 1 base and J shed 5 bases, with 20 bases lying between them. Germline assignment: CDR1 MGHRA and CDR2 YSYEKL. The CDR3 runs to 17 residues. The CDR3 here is CASSQAEAGEKGTEAFF. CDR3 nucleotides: TGCGCCAGCAGCCAAGCGGAGGCAGGGGAGAAGGGGACTGAAGCTTTCTTT.

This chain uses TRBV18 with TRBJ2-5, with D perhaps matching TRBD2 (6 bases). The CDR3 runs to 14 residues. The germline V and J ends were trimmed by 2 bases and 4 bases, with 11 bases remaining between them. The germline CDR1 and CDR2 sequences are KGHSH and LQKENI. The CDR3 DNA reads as TGTGCCAGCTCACCAGTGGAGGGAGGAGAGACCCAGTACTTC. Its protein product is CASSPVEGGETQYF. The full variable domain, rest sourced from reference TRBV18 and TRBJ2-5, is NAGVMQNPRHLVRRRGQEARLRCSPMKGHSHVYWYRQLPEEGLKFMVYLQKENIIDESGMPKERFSAEFPKEGPSILRIQQVVRGDSAAYFCASSPVEGGETQYFGPGTRLLVL.

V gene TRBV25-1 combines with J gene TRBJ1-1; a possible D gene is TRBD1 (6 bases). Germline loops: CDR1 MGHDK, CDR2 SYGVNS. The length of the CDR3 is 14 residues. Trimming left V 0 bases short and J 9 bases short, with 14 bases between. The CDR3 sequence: CASSEYGTPTQAFF. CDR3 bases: TGTGCCAGCAGTGAATATGGGACACCAACGCAAGCTTTCTTT.

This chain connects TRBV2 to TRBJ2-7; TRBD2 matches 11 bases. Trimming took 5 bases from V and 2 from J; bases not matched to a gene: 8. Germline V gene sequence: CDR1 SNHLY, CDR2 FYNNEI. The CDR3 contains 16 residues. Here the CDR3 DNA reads TGTGCCAGCAGTACCGGTGTAGCGGGGGGGCCCTACGAGCAGTACTTC. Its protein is CASSTGVAGGPYEQYF.

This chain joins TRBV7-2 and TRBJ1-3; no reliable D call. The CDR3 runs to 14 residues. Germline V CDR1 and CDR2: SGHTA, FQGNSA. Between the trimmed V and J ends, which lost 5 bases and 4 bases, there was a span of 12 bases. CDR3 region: CASSLGLLGNTIYF. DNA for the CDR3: TGTGCCAGCAGCCTAGGGCTCCTGGGAAACACCATATATTTT.

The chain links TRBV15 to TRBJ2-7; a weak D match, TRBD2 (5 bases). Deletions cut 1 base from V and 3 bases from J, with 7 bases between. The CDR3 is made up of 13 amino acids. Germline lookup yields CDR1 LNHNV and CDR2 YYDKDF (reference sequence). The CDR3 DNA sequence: TGTGCCACCAGCAGAGGGGGAGTCTACGAGCAGTACTTC. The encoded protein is CATSRGGVYEQYF. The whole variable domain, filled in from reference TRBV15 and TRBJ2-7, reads DAMVIQNPRYQVTQFGKPVTLSCSQTLNHNVMYWYQQKSSQAPKLLFHYYDKDFNNEADTPDNFQSRRPNTSFCFLDIRSPGLGDTAMYLCATSRGGVYEQYFGPGTRLTVT.

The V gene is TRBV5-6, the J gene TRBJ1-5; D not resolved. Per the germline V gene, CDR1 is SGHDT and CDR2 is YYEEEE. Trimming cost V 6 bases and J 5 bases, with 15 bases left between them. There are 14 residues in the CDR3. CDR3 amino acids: CASTNRAADQPQHF. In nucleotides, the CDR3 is TGTGCCAGCACGAATCGAGCCGCGGATCAGCCCCAGCATTTT.

In DNA form, the CDR3 reads TGTGCCAGCAGTAGACGACAGGGTAGCACAGATACGCAGTATTTT. Amino acid sequence: CASSRRQGSTDTQYF. J is TRBJ2-3 and V is TRBV2; 7 bases match TRBD1. Per the germline V gene, CDR1 is SNHLY and CDR2 is FYNNEI. The CDR3 contains 15 residues. V trimming: 5 bases; J trimming: 0 bases; junction bases outside the gene matches: 5.

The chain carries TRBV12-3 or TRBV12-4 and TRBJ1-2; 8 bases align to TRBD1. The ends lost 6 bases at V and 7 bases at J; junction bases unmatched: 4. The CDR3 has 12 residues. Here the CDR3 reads CASSQGAVGYTF. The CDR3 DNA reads TGTGCCAGCAGCCAGGGGGCAGTTGGCTACACCTTC.

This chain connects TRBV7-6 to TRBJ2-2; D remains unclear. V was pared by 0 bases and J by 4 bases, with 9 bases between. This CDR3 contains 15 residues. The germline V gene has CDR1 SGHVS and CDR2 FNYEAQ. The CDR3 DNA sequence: TGTGCCAGCAGCTTAGCTTCGTCGGGCACCGGGGAGCTGTTTTTT. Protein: CASSLASSGTGELFF.